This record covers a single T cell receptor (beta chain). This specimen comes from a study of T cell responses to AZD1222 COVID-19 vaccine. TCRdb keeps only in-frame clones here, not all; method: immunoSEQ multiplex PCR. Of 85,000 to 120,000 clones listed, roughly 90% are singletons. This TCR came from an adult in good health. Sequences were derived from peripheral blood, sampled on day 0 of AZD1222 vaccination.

Here the CDR3 reads CSAIPRVGYTF. The CDR3 region has the DNA TGCAGTGCTATTCCCAGGGTTGGCTACACCTTC. The chain carries TRBV20-1 and TRBJ1-2, with D possibly TRBD1 on 5 matching bases. V dropped 4 bases and J dropped 7 bases, with 10 bases sitting between them. This CDR3 region has 11 residues. From germline, CDR1 is DFQATT and CDR2 SNEGSKA (reference sequence).